The 11 T cell receptor beta chains listed next were all sequenced from one sample in a study of blood T cell repertoires in COVID-19. Clones were sequenced by immunoSEQ multiplex PCR, and TCRdb holds only the in-frame ones, with some missing. The sample includes about 240,000 clones, approximately 83% of them seen just once. Sequencing was carried out using PBMCs or T cells enriched from blood (not recorded which). These receptors all come from a woman aged 40 to 50 with acute COVID-19.

The genes are TRBV2 and TRBJ2-7; maybe TRBD1 (6 bases). This CDR3 comprises 13 residues. Germline lookup yields CDR1 SNHLY and CDR2 FYNNEI. The germline V and J ends were trimmed by 9 bases and 7 bases, with 19 bases remaining between them. This CDR3 reads CASTQGPSGEQYF. The CDR3 region has the DNA TGTGCCAGTACACAGGGACCTTCTGGTGAGCAGTACTTC.

This chain joins TRBV19 and TRBJ2-1; 11 bases match TRBD2. The CDR3 is 15 residues long. The germline gives CDR1 LNHDA, CDR2 SQIVND (reference sequence). J was trimmed by 6 bases and V by 2 bases; bases with no gene match: 3. This chain's CDR3 is CASSIPGLAANEQFF. Written as DNA, the CDR3 is TGTGCCAGTAGTATACCGGGACTAGCGGCCAATGAGCAGTTCTTC.

The V and J genes are TRBV19 and TRBJ2-5; 7 nucleotides align to TRBD1. This CDR3 has 15 residues. Germline trimming cut 4 bases from V and 2 bases from J; bases unmatched to any gene: 7. CDR1 and CDR2 (germline): LNHDA, SQIVND (reference sequence). The CDR3 loop is CASSRGRDSQETQYF. DNA for the CDR3: TGTGCCAGTAGTAGGGGCCGGGACAGTCAAGAGACCCAGTACTTC.

The J gene is TRBJ1-2, the V gene TRBV27; D call uncertain. Deletions cut 6 bases from V and 5 bases from J, with 7 bases between. Germline lookup yields CDR1 MNHEY and CDR2 SMNVEV (reference sequence). This CDR3 region has 11 residues. CDR3 bases: TGTGCCAGCAGGAGTTCTTATGGCTACACCTTC. As protein: CASRSSYGYTF.

This clone was observed a single time. This chain joins TRBV7-9 and TRBJ1-2, with TRBD1 identical over 9 bases. V shed 4 bases, J shed 4 bases, and the junction held 10 bases outside the gene matches. Germline lookup yields CDR1 SEHNR and CDR2 FQNEAQ (reference sequence). The length of the CDR3 is 16 residues. CDR3 residues: CASSYLGQGAFYGYTF. DNA of the CDR3: TGTGCCAGCAGCTACTTGGGACAGGGAGCTTTCTATGGCTACACCTTC. The entire variable domain, with the rest obtained from reference TRBV7-9 and TRBJ1-2, is as follows: DTGVSQNPRHKITKRGQNVTFRCDPISEHNRLYWYRQTLGQGPEFLTYFQNEAQLEKSRLLSDRFSAERPKGSFSTLEIQRTEQGDSAMYLCASSYLGQGAFYGYTFGSGTRLTVV.

The chain links TRBV13 to TRBJ2-2; no reliable D call. This CDR3 spans 15 amino acids. Germline CDR1 reads PRHDT; CDR2 reads FYEKMQ (reference sequence). V lost 5 bases and J 1 base, leaving 11 bases between the germline ends. In DNA, the CDR3 is TGTGCCAGCAGCCCCCAACCGGGGAACACCGGGGAGCTGTTTTTT. Amino acid sequence: CASSPQPGNTGELFF.

The V and J genes are TRBV13 and TRBJ2-7, with 8 bases fitting TRBD1. CDR3 size: 15 residues. V was clipped by 5 bases and J by 5 bases; unmatched bases: 11. The germline gives CDR1 PRHDT, CDR2 FYEKMQ (reference sequence). The CDR3 reads CASSNQDRGVNEQYF. The CDR3 DNA reads TGTGCCAGCAGCAATCAAGACAGGGGCGTCAACGAGCAGTACTTC.

The chain links TRBV25-1 to TRBJ1-5; perhaps TRBD1 as D (6 bases). The CDR3 has 14 residues. V gave up 8 bases and J gave up 4 bases, with 15 bases separating them. CDR1 and CDR2 from the germline V gene are MGHDK and SYGVNS. As DNA, the CDR3 is TGTGCCAGCGGAAAGGACAGCGAAAATCAGCCCCAGCATTTT. Protein product: CASGKDSENQPQHF.

The chain is built from TRBV24-1 and TRBJ2-2, with 14 bases aligning to TRBD2. The CDR3 length is 17 residues. V lost 4 bases to trimming and J lost 5 bases; unmatched junction nucleotides: 5. Germline values: CDR1 KGHDR, CDR2 SFDVKD. Here the CDR3 reads CATSDQGLAGVTGELFF. CDR3 DNA sequence: TGTGCCACCAGTGACCAGGGACTAGCGGGAGTAACCGGGGAGCTGTTTTTT.

The V call is TRBV27, the J call TRBJ1-6; D uncertain. The ends were cut back, 3 bases at V and 6 bases at J, with 9 bases in the middle. From germline, CDR1 is MNHEY and CDR2 SMNVEV (reference sequence). There are 14 residues in the CDR3. CDR3 DNA: TGTGCCAGCAGTTTTCGTAGATTTAATTCACCCCTCCACTTT. It is translated as CASSFRRFNSPLHF.

This chain links TRBV30 with TRBJ2-7; 8 nucleotides line up with TRBD2. V lost 3 bases to trimming and J lost 3 bases; unmatched junction nucleotides: 13. The length of the CDR3 is 16 residues. Germline CDR1 GTSNPN, CDR2 SVGIG (reference sequence). DNA for the CDR3: TGTGCCTGGAGGCCGCGCTCCGGGACTAGGGTCTACGAGCAGTACTTC. This translates into CAWRPRSGTRVYEQYF.